This entry concerns a single T cell receptor (beta chain). Its specificity is not known. The sample comes from a study of blood T cells in healthy people across ages. Study-level results: PBMCs were not sorted, which prevented a conclusive comparison of naive versus antigen-experienced cells. With donor CMV status unknown, expanded clonotype changes were possibly confounded. While age rose, TCR beta diversity per million T cells dropped in a roughly linear way.

Healthy Caucasians from Russia aged roughly 6 to 90 served as donors. Trimming pared 3 bases from V and 10 bases from J, leaving 22 bases between. The CDR3 runs 16 residues. Germline CDR1 MRHNA, CDR2 SNTAGT. The authors ran a second PCR of roughly 6 to 12 cycles using a sample-barcoded 5' primer and a J-beta primer mix. TCRdb independently ran MiXCR on the 5' RACE reads; one entry per CDR3 protein. The sample consists of approximately 800,000 distinct CDR3 sequences, approximately 67% of them appearing once. Sequences were obtained from blood. This sequence originates from a man aged 25 to 40 in good health. The rearrangement joins TRBV6-4 to TRBJ2-1; D unresolved. CDR3 sequence (DNA): TGTGCCAGCAGTGATGCGTGGGTATCAAATCTGGGGGAGCAGTTCTTC. This codes for CASSDAWVSNLGEQFF.